This TCR beta chain derives from a study of blood T cells in healthy people across ages. Next came a second PCR, run for roughly 6 to 11 cycles, which used a sample-barcoded 5' primer along with a J-beta primer mix. TCRdb itself ran the 5' RACE reads through MiXCR, one entry per CDR3 protein. In the table there are hundreds of thousands of distinct CDR3 sequences, 40% to 50% of which are singletons. The CDR3 totals 12 residues. V was pared by 8 bases and J by 4 bases, with 12 bases between. Germline values: CDR1 SGHDN, CDR2 FVKESK. Sequenced sample: blood. This rearrangement joins TRBV14 to TRBJ2-7; possible D gene TRBD1, 5 bases. The clonotype was recovered from a man in his sixties in good health. DNA of the CDR3: TGTGCCAGCGCGGCAGGGAAATACGAGCAGTACTTC. This gives the protein CASAAGKYEQYF.